These T cell receptor beta chains were read from a single sample in a study of T cell responses to AZD1222 COVID-19 vaccine. Clones were read by immunoSEQ multiplex PCR, and TCRdb kept only the in-frame ones, dropping some. The data hold more than 75,000 clones, with 88% observed a single time. Source: peripheral blood, taken 28 days after the second AZD1222 dose. All receptors come from an adult who received the AZD1222 COVID-19 vaccine. Each CDR3 is given with its conserved first and last residue. D genes are given only for firm matches. Clone size, where shown, is once, few, many, or a class for clones that have expanded.

TRBV3-1/TRBV3-2	TRBJ2-7	.	.	CASSQVISTSSYEQYF	TGTGCCAGCAGCCAAGTGATCTCAACTAGCTCCTACGAGCAGTACTTC
TRBV2	TRBJ2-7	TRBD1	.	CASDRGAEQYF	TGTGCCAGCGACAGGGGAGCCGAGCAGTACTTC
TRBV15	TRBJ2-1	.	.	CATSRGGTLDEQFF	TGTGCCACCAGCAGAGGGGGGACACTTGATGAGCAGTTCTTC
TRBV7-9	TRBJ2-7	.	once	CASSPPEAGRKYF	TGTGCCAGCAGCCCCCCGGAGGCAGGAAGGAAGTACTTC
TRBV19	TRBJ2-1	TRBD2	.	CASSISLAGVSGEQFF	TGTGCCAGTAGTATAAGTCTAGCGGGAGTGTCTGGTGAGCAGTTCTTC
TRBV25-1	TRBJ1-6	.	.	CASSEEQRNSPLHF	TGTGCCAGCAGTGAGGAACAGCGGAATTCACCCCTCCACTTT
TRBV6-1	TRBJ1-1	.	once	CASSEAHRAMNTEAFF	TGTGCCAGCAGTGAAGCTCACAGGGCCATGAACACTGAAGCTTTCTTT
TRBV11-2	TRBJ2-7	TRBD1	.	CASRTGQGKEQYF	TGTGCCAGCAGGACAGGACAGGGGAAAGAGCAGTACTTC
TRBV19	TRBJ2-1	.	.	CASSIVVRSQQFF	TGTGCCAGTAGTATAGTTGTCAGGTCGCAGCAGTTCTTC
TRBV30	TRBJ1-1	.	.	CAWSLGTRQMNTEAFF	TGTGCCTGGAGTCTAGGGACAAGGCAGATGAACACTGAAGCTTTCTTT
TRBV27	TRBJ1-2	TRBD1	.	CASTKRGTGYGYTF	TGTGCCAGCACCAAGAGAGGGACAGGGTATGGCTACACCTTC
TRBV10-2	TRBJ1-6	.	.	CASSGQSYSPLHF	TGCGCCAGCAGTGGCCAGTCCTATTCACCCCTCCACTTT
TRBV28	TRBJ2-7	.	.	CASSLLRGHSYEQYF	TGTGCCAGCAGTTTATTGCGGGGGCACTCCTACGAGCAGTACTTC
TRBV18	TRBJ1-1	.	.	CASSPGVNTEAFF	TGTGCCAGCTCACCAGGGGTGAACACTGAAGCTTTCTTT
TRBV5-1	TRBJ2-5	TRBD2	.	CASSYSGSEETQYF	TGCGCCAGCAGCTATAGCGGGAGCGAAGAGACCCAGTACTTC
TRBV29-1	TRBJ2-7	.	.	CSVASGWRGYEQYF	TGCAGCGTTGCGTCAGGGTGGAGAGGATACGAGCAGTACTTC
TRBV6-4	TRBJ2-2	TRBD2	few	CASSTSADGFNTGELFF	TGTGCCAGCAGCACTAGCGCCGACGGGTTCAACACCGGGGAGCTGTTTTTT
TRBV6-5	TRBJ2-7	TRBD1	.	CASSQGVEGYEQYF	TGTGCCAGCAGTCAGGGGGTCGAAGGCTACGAGCAGTACTTC
TRBV18	TRBJ1-1	.	.	CASSPDQGPRNTEAFF	TGTGCCAGCTCACCTGACCAGGGGCCGAGGAACACTGAAGCTTTCTTT
TRBV3-1/TRBV3-2	TRBJ2-1	TRBD1	.	CASSHLGQGGNEQFF	TGTGCCAGCAGCCACCTAGGACAGGGGGGGAATGAGCAGTTCTTC
TRBV13	TRBJ2-1	TRBD2	.	CASSLRPGLAFGRSSYNEQFF	TGTGCCAGCAGCTTGAGGCCGGGACTAGCGTTTGGCCGAAGCTCCTACAATGAGCAGTTCTTC
TRBV19	TRBJ2-1	TRBD2	.	CASSLLSQGTSRNEQFF	TGTGCCAGTAGCTTACTAAGCCAGGGGACTAGCCGCAATGAGCAGTTCTTC
TRBV30	TRBJ2-2	.	.	CAWSSRAGELFF	TGTGCCTGGAGTTCGCGTGCCGGGGAGCTGTTTTTT
TRBV6-5	TRBJ2-2	.	.	CASSYDSGAPGELFF	TGTGCCAGCAGTTACGACTCGGGGGCGCCCGGGGAGCTGTTTTTT
TRBV3-1/TRBV3-2	TRBJ1-5	TRBD1	.	CASSQRGTGVSNQPQHF	TGTGCCAGCAGCCAACGAGGGACAGGGGTTAGCAATCAGCCCCAGCATTTT
TRBV4-1	TRBJ2-1	TRBD2	.	CASSHQLAGAVNEQFF	TGCGCCAGCAGCCATCAACTAGCGGGAGCTGTTAATGAGCAGTTCTTC
TRBV15	TRBJ1-3	.	once	CATSRDAWGSGNTIYF	TGTGCCACCAGCAGAGATGCATGGGGATCTGGAAACACCATATATTTT
TRBV10-3	TRBJ2-2	TRBD2	.	CAISDWAGGQSGELFF	TGTGCCATCAGTGATTGGGCGGGAGGGCAAAGCGGGGAGCTGTTTTTT
TRBV7-9	TRBJ1-6	.	few	CASSDTRRGDNSPLHF	TGTGCCAGCAGCGACACTAGGAGGGGGGATAATTCACCCCTCCACTTT
TRBV9	TRBJ2-3	TRBD2	.	CASSTGLSSTDTQYF	TGTGCCAGCAGCACGGGACTATCTAGCACAGATACGCAGTATTTT
TRBV6-1	TRBJ2-7	.	.	CASSLGAYPDAQYF	TGTGCCAGCAGCTTAGGCGCCTATCCTGACGCGCAGTACTTC
TRBV5-1	TRBJ1-3	.	.	CASSLGASGNTIYF	TGCGCCAGCAGCTTGGGGGCCAGTGGAAACACCATATATTTT
TRBV7-2	TRBJ2-7	TRBD2	once	CASSLEAGRGAEQYF	TGTGCCAGCAGCTTAGAGGCAGGGCGGGGGGCCGAGCAGTACTTC
TRBV18	TRBJ1-5	.	.	CASSPRSTGGNQPQHF	TGTGCCAGCTCACCACGATCAACAGGCGGCAATCAGCCCCAGCATTTT
TRBV12-5	TRBJ1-1	TRBD1	once	CASGTGVNTEAFF	TGTGCTAGTGGGACAGGGGTGAACACTGAAGCTTTCTTT
TRBV2	TRBJ2-5	TRBD1	few	CASSSRQGSKETQYF	TGTGCCAGCAGTTCTCGACAGGGGTCCAAAGAGACCCAGTACTTC
TRBV10-3	TRBJ1-1	.	.	CAISEDRNTEAFF	TGTGCCATCAGTGAGGACAGGAACACTGAAGCTTTCTTT
TRBV7-2	TRBJ2-2	TRBD2	.	CASSLALADTGELFF	TGTGCCAGCAGCTTAGCGCTAGCGGACACCGGGGAGCTGTTTTTT
TRBV5-4	TRBJ2-1	TRBD2	once	CASSLALSLAGAYNEQFF	TGTGCCAGCAGCTTGGCCCTATCTCTAGCGGGAGCCTACAATGAGCAGTTCTTC
TRBV6-5	TRBJ2-3	TRBD1	once	CASARDRVTDTQYF	TGTGCCAGCGCCCGGGACAGGGTCACAGATACGCAGTATTTT
TRBV6-5	TRBJ2-3	.	.	CASAASDTQYF	TGTGCCAGCGCGGCTTCGGATACGCAGTATTTT
TRBV6-1	TRBJ2-7	.	.	CASSEVAGRHEQYF	TGTGCCAGCAGTGAAGTGGCAGGGCGCCACGAGCAGTACTTC
TRBV14	TRBJ2-1	TRBD1	.	CASSHPGQGSYNEQFF	TGTGCCAGCAGCCATCCGGGACAGGGTTCTTACAATGAGCAGTTCTTC
TRBV5-1	TRBJ2-7	TRBD2	.	CASSWSSGSPSYEQYF	TGCGCCAGCAGCTGGTCTAGCGGGAGTCCCTCCTACGAGCAGTACTTC
TRBV10-3	TRBJ2-5	TRBD1	.	CAISGTGGVETQYF	TGTGCCATCAGTGGGACAGGGGGGGTTGAGACCCAGTACTTC
TRBV6-2/TRBV6-3	TRBJ2-7	TRBD1	.	CASSDRVYEQYF	TGTGCCAGCAGTGACAGGGTCTACGAGCAGTACTTC
TRBV5-5	TRBJ2-5	TRBD2	once	CASSLVTSGSRETQYF	TGTGCCAGCAGCTTGGTGACTAGCGGGAGTCGAGAGACCCAGTACTTC
TRBV19	TRBJ1-1	.	.	CASSPENTEAFF	TGTGCCAGTAGTCCGGAGAACACTGAAGCTTTCTTT
TRBV5-5	TRBJ1-6	.	once	CASSLGPGENSPLHF	TGTGCCAGCAGCTTGGGGCCAGGGGAAAATTCACCCCTCCACTTT
TRBV19	TRBJ2-7	.	.	CASRPTGSSYEQYF	TGTGCCAGTAGACCGACTGGTAGCTCCTACGAGCAGTACTTC
TRBV27	TRBJ2-5	.	.	CASSLGVGVPETQYF	TGTGCCAGCAGTTTAGGGGTGGGCGTCCCAGAGACCCAGTACTTC
TRBV10-3	TRBJ1-1	.	.	CAISREGNTEAFF	TGTGCCATCAGCAGAGAGGGGAACACTGAAGCTTTCTTT
TRBV5-1	TRBJ2-5	.	.	CASSLAGSQETQYF	TGCGCCAGCAGCTTGGCCGGCAGCCAAGAGACCCAGTACTTC
TRBV7-2	TRBJ1-1	.	.	CASSRQSRTEAFF	TGTGCCAGCAGCAGACAGAGCCGTACTGAAGCTTTCTTT
TRBV10-1	TRBJ2-7	.	.	CASSDSSAAPYEQYF	TGCGCCAGCAGTGATAGTTCGGCTGCCCCCTACGAGCAGTACTTC